Listed below are T cell receptor beta chains from one sample, sequenced in a study of T cell responses to AZD1222 COVID-19 vaccine. Profiling relied on immunoSEQ multiplex PCR, and the TCRdb table lists in-frame clones only, not all of them. The table shows around 110,000 clones, with roughly 88% occurring only once. The sequenced sample was peripheral blood, obtained 28 days after the second AZD1222 dose. All receptors derive from an adult who received the AZD1222 COVID-19 vaccine. Both conserved end residues are part of each CDR3. D genes are given only for firm matches. Clone size is stated in some rows and not others, as once, few, many or a class when expanded.

CDR3aa: CASSQQGADYGYTF; CDR3nt: TGTGCCAGCAGCCAACAGGGGGCAGACTATGGCTACACCTTC; d_gene: TRBD1; len: 14; v_gene: TRBV5-6; abundance: few; j_gene: TRBJ1-2
CDR3aa: CASGSLFSDTIYF; CDR3nt: TGTGCCAGCGGGTCCCTTTTTAGTGACACCATATATTTT; d_gene: -; len: 13; v_gene: TRBV6-6; abundance: -; j_gene: TRBJ1-3
CDR3aa: CASSVGGTGVAETQYF; CDR3nt: TGTGCCAGCAGCGTCGGGGGGACAGGGGTCGCGGAGACCCAGTACTTC; d_gene: TRBD1; len: 16; v_gene: TRBV9; abundance: -; j_gene: TRBJ2-5
CDR3aa: CASSIKLQGQPQHF; CDR3nt: TGTGCCAGTAGTATAAAGCTTCAAGGTCAGCCCCAGCATTTT; d_gene: -; len: 14; v_gene: TRBV19; abundance: -; j_gene: TRBJ1-5
CDR3aa: CASSPAGGNTGELFF; CDR3nt: TGCGCCAGCAGCCCGGCGGGGGGCAACACCGGGGAGCTGTTTTTT; d_gene: TRBD2; len: 15; v_gene: TRBV4-1; abundance: -; j_gene: TRBJ2-2
CDR3aa: CASSLWVYATNEKLFF; CDR3nt: TGTGCCAGCAGCTTATGGGTATATGCAACTAATGAAAAACTGTTTTTT; d_gene: -; len: 16; v_gene: TRBV7-9; abundance: -; j_gene: TRBJ1-4
CDR3aa: CASSQKVQGHYGYTF; CDR3nt: TGTGCCAGCTCACAAAAGGTGCAGGGGCACTATGGCTACACCTTC; d_gene: -; len: 15; v_gene: TRBV18; abundance: -; j_gene: TRBJ1-2
CDR3aa: CASSSEVYGYTF; CDR3nt: TGTGCCAGCAGCTCGGAGGTGTATGGCTACACCTTC; d_gene: -; len: 12; v_gene: TRBV7-9; abundance: -; j_gene: TRBJ1-2
CDR3aa: CASSISTRGSNQPQHF; CDR3nt: TGTGCCAGCAGCATATCAACCAGGGGTAGCAATCAGCCCCAGCATTTT; d_gene: -; len: 16; v_gene: TRBV13; abundance: -; j_gene: TRBJ1-5
CDR3aa: CASSRDTATTGEQYF; CDR3nt: TGCGCCAGCAGCAGGGACACAGCGACCACGGGGGAGCAGTACTTC; d_gene: -; len: 15; v_gene: TRBV5-1; abundance: -; j_gene: TRBJ2-7
CDR3aa: CSGGGPTGREQYF; CDR3nt: TGCAGCGGCGGCGGCCCAACGGGCCGCGAGCAGTACTTC; d_gene: -; len: 13; v_gene: TRBV29-1; abundance: -; j_gene: TRBJ2-7
CDR3aa: CASSHDARNEKLFF; CDR3nt: TGTGCCAGCAGCCATGACGCTAGAAATGAAAAACTGTTTTTT; d_gene: -; len: 14; v_gene: TRBV27; abundance: -; j_gene: TRBJ1-4
CDR3aa: CASSLRGVDTQYF; CDR3nt: TGCGCCAGCAGCCTTCGCGGGGTTGATACGCAGTATTTT; d_gene: -; len: 13; v_gene: TRBV4-3; abundance: -; j_gene: TRBJ2-3
CDR3aa: CATSLGGEQFF; CDR3nt: TGTGCCACCAGCCTAGGCGGTGAGCAGTTCTTC; d_gene: -; len: 11; v_gene: TRBV27; abundance: -; j_gene: TRBJ2-1
CDR3aa: CASSLDRDQPQHF; CDR3nt: TGTGCCAGCAGCTTGGATCGTGATCAGCCCCAGCATTTT; d_gene: -; len: 13; v_gene: TRBV5-4; abundance: -; j_gene: TRBJ1-5
CDR3aa: CASSLEEYNEQFF; CDR3nt: TGCGCCAGCAGCCTCGAGGAGTACAATGAGCAGTTCTTC; d_gene: -; len: 13; v_gene: TRBV4-1; abundance: -; j_gene: TRBJ2-1
CDR3aa: CAISEGAVKNTEAFF; CDR3nt: TGTGCCATCAGTGAAGGGGCCGTAAAGAACACTGAAGCTTTCTTT; d_gene: -; len: 15; v_gene: TRBV10-3; abundance: -; j_gene: TRBJ1-1
CDR3aa: CASSQDGLAGRADTQYF; CDR3nt: TGCGCCAGCAGCCAAGATGGCCTAGCGGGGAGGGCAGATACGCAGTATTTT; d_gene: TRBD2; len: 17; v_gene: TRBV4-3; abundance: -; j_gene: TRBJ2-3
CDR3aa: CASSVDGRVGEKLFF; CDR3nt: TGTGCCAGCAGCGTAGATGGCAGGGTGGGGGAAAAACTGTTTTTT; d_gene: -; len: 15; v_gene: TRBV9; abundance: -; j_gene: TRBJ1-4
CDR3aa: CASTGTDNTEAFF; CDR3nt: TGTGCCAGCACAGGGACGGACAACACTGAAGCTTTCTTT; d_gene: -; len: 13; v_gene: TRBV5-5; abundance: -; j_gene: TRBJ1-1
CDR3aa: CASSPRDRAGQPQHF; CDR3nt: TGTGCCAGCAGTCCAAGGGACAGGGCCGGTCAGCCCCAGCATTTT; d_gene: TRBD1; len: 15; v_gene: TRBV6-5; abundance: -; j_gene: TRBJ1-5
CDR3aa: CTSSPGYNYGYTF; CDR3nt: TGTACCAGCTCACCAGGATACAACTATGGCTACACCTTC; d_gene: -; len: 13; v_gene: TRBV18; abundance: -; j_gene: TRBJ1-2